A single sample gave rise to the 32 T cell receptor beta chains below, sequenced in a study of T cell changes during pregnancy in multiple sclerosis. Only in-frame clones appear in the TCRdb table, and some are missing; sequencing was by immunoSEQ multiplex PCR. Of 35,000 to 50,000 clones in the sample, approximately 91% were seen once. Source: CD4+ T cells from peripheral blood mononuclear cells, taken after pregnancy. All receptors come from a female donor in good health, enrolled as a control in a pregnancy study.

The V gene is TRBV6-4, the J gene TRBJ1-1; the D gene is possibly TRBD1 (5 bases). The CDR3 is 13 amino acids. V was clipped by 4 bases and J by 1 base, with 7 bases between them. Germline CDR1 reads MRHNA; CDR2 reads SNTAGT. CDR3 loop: CASSAQENTEAFF. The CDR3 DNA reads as TGTGCCAGCAGTGCACAGGAGAACACTGAAGCTTTCTTT.

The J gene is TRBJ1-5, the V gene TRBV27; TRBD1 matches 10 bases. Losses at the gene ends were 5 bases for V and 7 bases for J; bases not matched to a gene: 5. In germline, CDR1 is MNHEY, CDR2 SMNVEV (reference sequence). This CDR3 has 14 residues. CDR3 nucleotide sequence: TGTGCCAGCAGTGCCGACAGGGGGCAACAGCCCCAGCATTTT. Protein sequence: CASSADRGQQPQHF.

The CDR3 region is CASSTPRTGSGNTIYF. The CDR3 DNA sequence: TGTGCCAGCAGCACCCCACGGACAGGGTCTGGAAACACCATATATTTT. The J gene is TRBJ1-3, the V gene TRBV11-2, with TRBD1 identical over 8 bases. This CDR3 comprises 16 residues. CDR1 is SGHAT, CDR2 FQNNGV, per germline. V shed 5 bases and J 1 base; nucleotides not matched to a gene: 7.

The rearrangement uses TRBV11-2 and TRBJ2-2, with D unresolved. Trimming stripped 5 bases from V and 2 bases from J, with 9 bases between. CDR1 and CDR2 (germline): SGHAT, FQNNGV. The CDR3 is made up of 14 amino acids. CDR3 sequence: CASSRRGNTGELFF. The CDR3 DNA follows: TGTGCCAGCAGCCGCCGCGGCAACACCGGGGAGCTGTTTTTT.

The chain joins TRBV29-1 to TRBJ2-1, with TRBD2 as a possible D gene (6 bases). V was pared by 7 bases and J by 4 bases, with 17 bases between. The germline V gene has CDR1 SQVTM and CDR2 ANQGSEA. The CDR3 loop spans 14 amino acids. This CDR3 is CSAIGTSLYNEQFF. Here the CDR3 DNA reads TGCAGCGCCATCGGGACTTCTCTTTACAATGAGCAGTTCTTC.

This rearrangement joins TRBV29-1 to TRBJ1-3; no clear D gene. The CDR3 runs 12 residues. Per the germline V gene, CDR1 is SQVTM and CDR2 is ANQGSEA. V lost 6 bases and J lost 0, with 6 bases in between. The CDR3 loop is CSVSDSGNTIYF. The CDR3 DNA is TGCAGCGTATCAGACTCTGGAAACACCATATATTTT. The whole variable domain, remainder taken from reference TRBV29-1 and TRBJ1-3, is SAVISQKPSRDICQRGTSLTIQCQVDSQVTMMFWYRQQPGQSLTLIATANQGSEATYESGFVIDKFPISRPNLTFSTLTVSNMSPEDSSIYLCSVSDSGNTIYFGEGSWLTVV.

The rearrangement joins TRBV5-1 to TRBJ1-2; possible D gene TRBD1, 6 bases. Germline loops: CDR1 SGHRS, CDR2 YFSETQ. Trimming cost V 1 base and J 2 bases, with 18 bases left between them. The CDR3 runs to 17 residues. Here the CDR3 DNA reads TGCGCCAGCAGCTTGCGCACCCCCCGCCAGGGGAACTATGGCTACACCTTC. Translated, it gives CASSLRTPRQGNYGYTF.

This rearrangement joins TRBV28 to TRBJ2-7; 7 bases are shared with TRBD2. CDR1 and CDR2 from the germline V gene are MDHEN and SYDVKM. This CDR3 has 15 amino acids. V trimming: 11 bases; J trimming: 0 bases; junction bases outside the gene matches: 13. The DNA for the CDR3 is TGTGCCGGGAGCCCTTGGGGGGGGAGCTCCTACGAGCAGTACTTC. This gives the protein CAGSPWGGSSYEQYF.

The CDR3 reads CASCPGLFYEQYF. As DNA, the CDR3 is TGTGCCAGCTGTCCGGGACTGTTCTACGAGCAGTACTTC. The chain uses TRBV28 and TRBJ2-7; a weak D match, TRBD2 (6 bases). Germline values: CDR1 MDHEN, CDR2 SYDVKM. Trimming stripped 8 bases from V and 3 bases from J, with 14 bases between. This CDR3 comprises 13 residues.

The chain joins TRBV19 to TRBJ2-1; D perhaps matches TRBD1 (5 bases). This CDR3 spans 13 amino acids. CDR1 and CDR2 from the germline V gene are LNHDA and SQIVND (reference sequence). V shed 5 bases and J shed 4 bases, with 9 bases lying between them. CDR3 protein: CASSLTAYNEQFF. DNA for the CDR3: TGTGCCAGTAGTTTGACAGCTTACAATGAGCAGTTCTTC.

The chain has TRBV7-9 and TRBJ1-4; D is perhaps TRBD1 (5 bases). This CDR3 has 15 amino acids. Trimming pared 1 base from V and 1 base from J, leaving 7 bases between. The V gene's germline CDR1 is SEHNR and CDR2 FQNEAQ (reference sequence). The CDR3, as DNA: TGTGCCAGCAGCTTAGGACAGATAACTAATGAAAAACTGTTTTTT. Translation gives CASSLGQITNEKLFF. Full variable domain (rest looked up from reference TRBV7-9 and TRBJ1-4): DTGVSQNPRHKITKRGQNVTFRCDPISEHNRLYWYRQTLGQGPEFLTYFQNEAQLEKSRLLSDRFSAERPKGSFSTLEIQRTEQGDSAMYLCASSLGQITNEKLFFGSGTQLSVL.

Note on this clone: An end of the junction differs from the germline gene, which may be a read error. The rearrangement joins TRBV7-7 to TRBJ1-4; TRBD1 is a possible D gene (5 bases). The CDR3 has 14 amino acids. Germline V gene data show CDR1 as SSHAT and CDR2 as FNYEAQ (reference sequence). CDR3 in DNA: TGTGCTAGCAGCCCGAGTCAGGGAGGAGAAAAACTGTTTTTT. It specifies CASSPSQGGEKLFF.

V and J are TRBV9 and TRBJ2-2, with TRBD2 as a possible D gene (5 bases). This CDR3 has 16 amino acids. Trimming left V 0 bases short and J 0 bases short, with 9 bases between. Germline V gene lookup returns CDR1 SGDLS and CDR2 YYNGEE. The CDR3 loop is CASSVAFGTNTGELFF. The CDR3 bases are TGTGCCAGCAGCGTAGCTTTCGGGACGAACACCGGGGAGCTGTTTTTT.

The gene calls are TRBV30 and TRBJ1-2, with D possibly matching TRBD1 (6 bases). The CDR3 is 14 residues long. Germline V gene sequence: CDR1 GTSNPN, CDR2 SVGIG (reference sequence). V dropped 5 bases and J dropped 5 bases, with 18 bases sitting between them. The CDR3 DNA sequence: TGTGCCTGGGGCGATAGAACAGGGTCGTATGGCTACACCTTC. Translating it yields CAWGDRTGSYGYTF.

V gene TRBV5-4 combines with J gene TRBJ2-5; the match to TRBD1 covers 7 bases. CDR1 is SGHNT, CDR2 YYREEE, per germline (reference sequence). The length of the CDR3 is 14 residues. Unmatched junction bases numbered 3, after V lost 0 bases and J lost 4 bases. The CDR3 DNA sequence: TGTGCCAGCAGCTTGGCGGGACAGATAGAGACCCAGTACTTC. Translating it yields CASSLAGQIETQYF.

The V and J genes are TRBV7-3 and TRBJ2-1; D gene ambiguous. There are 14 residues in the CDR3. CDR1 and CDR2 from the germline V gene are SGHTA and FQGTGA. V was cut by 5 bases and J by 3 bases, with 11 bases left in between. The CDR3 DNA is TGTGCCAGCAGCCAGTTTCAGGACTACAATGAGCAGTTCTTC. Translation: CASSQFQDYNEQFF.

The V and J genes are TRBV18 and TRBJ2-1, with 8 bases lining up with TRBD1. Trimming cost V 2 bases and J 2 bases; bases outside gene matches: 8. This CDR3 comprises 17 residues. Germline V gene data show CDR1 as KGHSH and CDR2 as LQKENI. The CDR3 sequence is CASSPSRGTGPYNEQFF. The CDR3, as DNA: TGTGCCAGCTCACCATCGAGGGGGACAGGCCCCTACAATGAGCAGTTCTTC.

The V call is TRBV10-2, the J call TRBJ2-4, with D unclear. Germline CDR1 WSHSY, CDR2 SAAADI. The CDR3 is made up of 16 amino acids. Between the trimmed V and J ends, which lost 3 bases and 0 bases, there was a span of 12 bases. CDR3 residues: CASSDSLQLAKNIQYF. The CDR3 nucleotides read TGCGCCAGCAGTGACTCTCTACAGTTAGCCAAAAACATTCAGTACTTC.

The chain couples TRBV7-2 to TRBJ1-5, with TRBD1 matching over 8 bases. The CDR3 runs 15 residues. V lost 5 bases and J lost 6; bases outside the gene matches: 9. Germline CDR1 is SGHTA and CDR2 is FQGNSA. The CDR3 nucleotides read TGTGCCAGCAGCGTCGGGACAGGCCATAGTCAGCCCCAGCATTTT. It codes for CASSVGTGHSQPQHF.

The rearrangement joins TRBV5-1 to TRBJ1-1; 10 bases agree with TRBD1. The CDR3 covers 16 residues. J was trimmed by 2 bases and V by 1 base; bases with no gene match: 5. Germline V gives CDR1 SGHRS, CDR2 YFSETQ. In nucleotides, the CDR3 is TGCGCCAGCAGCTTGACCGGGACAGGGGTTAACACTGAAGCTTTCTTT. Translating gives CASSLTGTGVNTEAFF.

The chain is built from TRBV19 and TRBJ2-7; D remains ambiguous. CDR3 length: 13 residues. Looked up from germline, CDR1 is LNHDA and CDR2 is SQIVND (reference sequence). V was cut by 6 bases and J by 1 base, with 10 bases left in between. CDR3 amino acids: CASSSGQSYEQYF. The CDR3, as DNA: TGTGCCAGTAGCTCAGGCCAGTCCTACGAGCAGTACTTC.

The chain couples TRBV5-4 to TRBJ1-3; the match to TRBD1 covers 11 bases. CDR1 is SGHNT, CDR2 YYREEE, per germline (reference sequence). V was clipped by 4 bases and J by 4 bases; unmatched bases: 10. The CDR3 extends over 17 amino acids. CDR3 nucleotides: TGTGCCAGCAGCACGGGGACAGGGGGTACGAGGGGAAACACCATATATTTT. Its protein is CASSTGTGGTRGNTIYF.

The CDR3 bases are TGCGCCAGCAGCCCAGCGCGGGGGGGTCGAGCAGATACGCAGTATTTT. It yields the protein CASSPARGGRADTQYF. The chain uses TRBV5-1 and TRBJ2-3, with 9 bases that match TRBD2. V was pared by 4 bases and J by 4 bases, with 10 bases of the junction left unmatched. The V gene's germline CDR1 is SGHRS and CDR2 YFSETQ. The CDR3 loop spans 16 amino acids.

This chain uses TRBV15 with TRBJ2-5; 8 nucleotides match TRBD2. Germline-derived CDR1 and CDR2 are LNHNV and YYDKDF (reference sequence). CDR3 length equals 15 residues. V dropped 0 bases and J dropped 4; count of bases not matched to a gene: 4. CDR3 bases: TGTGCCACCAGCAGAGATCGTGGACTAGCAGAGACCCAGTACTTC. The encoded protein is CATSRDRGLAETQYF. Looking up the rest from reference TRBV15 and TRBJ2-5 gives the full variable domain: DAMVIQNPRYQVTQFGKPVTLSCSQTLNHNVMYWYQQKSSQAPKLLFHYYDKDFNNEADTPDNFQSRRPNTSFCFLDIRSPGLGDTAMYLCATSRDRGLAETQYFGPGTRLLVL.

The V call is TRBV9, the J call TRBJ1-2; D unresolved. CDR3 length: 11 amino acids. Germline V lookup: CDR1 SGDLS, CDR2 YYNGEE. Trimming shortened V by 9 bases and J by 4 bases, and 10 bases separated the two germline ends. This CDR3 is CATSGPYGYTF. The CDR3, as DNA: TGTGCCACCAGTGGCCCCTATGGCTACACCTTC.

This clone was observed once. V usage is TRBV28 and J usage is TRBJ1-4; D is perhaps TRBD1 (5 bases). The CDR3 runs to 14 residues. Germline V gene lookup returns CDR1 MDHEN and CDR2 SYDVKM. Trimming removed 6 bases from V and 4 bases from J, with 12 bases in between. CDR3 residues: CASRGGVGNEKLFF. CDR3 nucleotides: TGTGCCAGCAGAGGAGGGGTGGGTAATGAAAAACTGTTTTTT.

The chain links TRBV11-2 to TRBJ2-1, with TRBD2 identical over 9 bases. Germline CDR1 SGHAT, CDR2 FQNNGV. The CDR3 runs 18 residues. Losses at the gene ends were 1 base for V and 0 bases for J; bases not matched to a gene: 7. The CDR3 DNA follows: TGTGCCAGCAGCTTAGTAGGCCAGCGGGGGGCCTCCTACAATGAGCAGTTCTTC. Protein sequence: CASSLVGQRGASYNEQFF.

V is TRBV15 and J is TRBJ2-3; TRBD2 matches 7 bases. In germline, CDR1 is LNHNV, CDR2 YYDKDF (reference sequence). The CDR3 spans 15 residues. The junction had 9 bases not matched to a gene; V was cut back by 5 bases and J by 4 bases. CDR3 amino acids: CATSPKAGRADTQYF. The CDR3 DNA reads TGTGCCACCAGCCCCAAAGCGGGAAGGGCAGATACGCAGTATTTT.

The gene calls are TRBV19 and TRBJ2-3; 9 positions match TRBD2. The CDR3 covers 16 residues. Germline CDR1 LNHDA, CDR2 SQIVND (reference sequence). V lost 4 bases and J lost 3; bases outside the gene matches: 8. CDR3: CASSTVAGGSTDTQYF. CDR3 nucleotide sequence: TGTGCCAGTAGTACCGTGGCGGGGGGGAGTACAGATACGCAGTATTTT.

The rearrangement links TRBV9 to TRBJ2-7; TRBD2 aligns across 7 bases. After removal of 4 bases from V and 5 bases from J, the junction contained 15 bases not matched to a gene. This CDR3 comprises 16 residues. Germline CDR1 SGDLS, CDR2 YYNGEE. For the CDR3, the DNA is TGTGCCAGCAGCCCGGGGGGAGGGGCGGGGGATCACGAGCAGTACTTC. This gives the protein CASSPGGGAGDHEQYF.

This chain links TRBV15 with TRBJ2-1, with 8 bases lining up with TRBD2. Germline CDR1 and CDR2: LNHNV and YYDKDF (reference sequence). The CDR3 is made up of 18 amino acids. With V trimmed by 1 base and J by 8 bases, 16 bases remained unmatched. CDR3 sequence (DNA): TGTGCCACCAGCAGAGGACGTTTCACTAGCGGAGGTTCTGATGAGCAGTTCTTC. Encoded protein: CATSRGRFTSGGSDEQFF.

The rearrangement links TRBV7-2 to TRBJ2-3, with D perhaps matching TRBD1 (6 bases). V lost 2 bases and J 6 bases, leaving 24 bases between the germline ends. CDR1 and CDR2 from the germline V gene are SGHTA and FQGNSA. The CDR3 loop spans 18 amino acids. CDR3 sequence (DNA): TGTGCCAGCAGCTTATACCCCCTAGCAGGGGTCGGTTATGATACGCAGTATTTT. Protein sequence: CASSLYPLAGVGYDTQYF. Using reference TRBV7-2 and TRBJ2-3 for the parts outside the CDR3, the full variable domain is GAGVSQSPSNKVTEKGKDVELRCDPISGHTALYWYRQSLGQGLEFLIYFQGNSAPDKSGLPSDRFSAERTGGSVSTLTIQRTQQEDSAVYLCASSLYPLAGVGYDTQYFGPGTRLTVL.